These T cell receptor beta chains were read from a single sample in a study of T cells after yellow fever vaccination. TCRdb re-derived calls from the 5' RACE reads in MiXCR, one entry per CDR3 protein. The sample has approximately 250,000 distinct CDR3 sequences; about 5.2% are singletons. Sequencing used CD4+ T cells sorted from PBMCs, obtained on the day of the yellow fever booster vaccination. The receptors were gathered from a man aged 18 to 29 who received the YFV17D yellow fever vaccine. Each CDR3 is given without its conserved first and last residue. Each record gives: V gene, CDR3 protein.

v_call: TRBV20-1; cdr3_aa: SARRTGPTDTQY
v_call: TRBV6-5; cdr3_aa: ASRVPGQGTSGYT
v_call: TRBV12-3/TRBV12-4; cdr3_aa: ASRWTGGPGELF
v_call: TRBV6-5; cdr3_aa: ASSRDPGTVYGYT
v_call: TRBV4-3; cdr3_aa: ASSQESSYNSPLH
v_call: TRBV4-1; cdr3_aa: ASSRQGLAGVGNQPQH
v_call: TRBV20-1; cdr3_aa: SAPLLGGPKETQY
v_call: TRBV5-1; cdr3_aa: ASSLTSGRDTGELF
v_call: TRBV5-5; cdr3_aa: ASSFGQVNSPLH
v_call: TRBV6-5; cdr3_aa: ATRPRAGQPQH
v_call: TRBV7-9; cdr3_aa: ATMGGANEKLF
v_call: TRBV24-1; cdr3_aa: ATGSPDQPQH
v_call: TRBV11-2; cdr3_aa: ASSLGDREETQY
v_call: TRBV25-1; cdr3_aa: ASSDPWDSGEKLF
v_call: TRBV9; cdr3_aa: ASSTRTGTNSPLH
v_call: TRBV5-4; cdr3_aa: ASSLGRVSTGELF
v_call: TRBV6-6; cdr3_aa: ASSSTSGDQETQY
v_call: TRBV5-5; cdr3_aa: ASSLWMGGYT
v_call: TRBV4-3; cdr3_aa: ASSQDSAGGNTEAF
v_call: TRBV6-6; cdr3_aa: ASSSLLAGDTGELF
v_call: TRBV5-1; cdr3_aa: ASSVGTDNTGELF
v_call: TRBV5-1; cdr3_aa: ASSLSGPDGYT
v_call: TRBV7-8; cdr3_aa: ASGGPLVDQPQH
v_call: TRBV12-5; cdr3_aa: ASGSPVPGSTEAF
v_call: TRBV30; cdr3_aa: AWSVQGSPRAF
v_call: TRBV6-5; cdr3_aa: ASSYRWRGLGETQY
v_call: TRBV7-2; cdr3_aa: ASTRGGLARQETQY
v_call: TRBV5-5; cdr3_aa: ASSLAVVGTGGNQPQH
v_call: TRBV20-1; cdr3_aa: SARSLMGNQPQH
v_call: TRBV5-1; cdr3_aa: ASSFPDGETQY
v_call: TRBV5-1; cdr3_aa: ASSLTFGQGAREQY
v_call: TRBV20-1; cdr3_aa: GVWSSGATQY
v_call: TRBV5-1; cdr3_aa: ASSRMGMRGASADTQY
v_call: TRBV27; cdr3_aa: ASSLRATGANVLT
v_call: TRBV5-1; cdr3_aa: ASSPRGALDTGELF
v_call: TRBV7-2; cdr3_aa: ASAPQGTHQPQH
v_call: TRBV28; cdr3_aa: ASRSSGSGGPTDTQY
v_call: TRBV5-4; cdr3_aa: ASSQGQGTRGYGYT
v_call: TRBV6-5; cdr3_aa: ASSYAEWGVGQPQH
v_call: TRBV9; cdr3_aa: ASSTRDRGTRKL
v_call: TRBV7-2; cdr3_aa: ASSFDRGGRLTKNIQY
v_call: TRBV9; cdr3_aa: ASSGNRNTIY
v_call: TRBV20-1; cdr3_aa: SARDGGIYEQY
v_call: TRBV25-1; cdr3_aa: ASPPGQGATEAF
v_call: TRBV6-6; cdr3_aa: ASRRADTQY
v_call: TRBV5-1; cdr3_aa: ASSLYEGDYGYT
v_call: TRBV5-6; cdr3_aa: ASSLVGGLGNYGEAF
v_call: TRBV5-1; cdr3_aa: ASSLLQGDDGYT
v_call: TRBV9; cdr3_aa: ASSVDLNTEAF